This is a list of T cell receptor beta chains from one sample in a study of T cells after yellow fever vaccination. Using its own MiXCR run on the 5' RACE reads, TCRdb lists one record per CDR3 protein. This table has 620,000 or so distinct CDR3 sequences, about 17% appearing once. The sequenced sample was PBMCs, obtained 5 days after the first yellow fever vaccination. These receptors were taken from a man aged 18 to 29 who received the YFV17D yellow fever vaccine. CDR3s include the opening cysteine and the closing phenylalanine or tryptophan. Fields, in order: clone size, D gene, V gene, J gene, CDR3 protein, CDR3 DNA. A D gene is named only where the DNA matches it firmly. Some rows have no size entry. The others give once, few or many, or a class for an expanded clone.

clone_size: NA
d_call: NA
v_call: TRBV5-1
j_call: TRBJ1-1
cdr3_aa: CASSGGSGETEAFF
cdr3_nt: TGCGCCAGCAGCGGGGGGTCCGGCGAAACTGAAGCTTTCTTT

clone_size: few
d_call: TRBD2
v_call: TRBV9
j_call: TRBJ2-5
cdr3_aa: CASSASGLAENGETQYF
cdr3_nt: TGTGCCAGCAGCGCTAGCGGACTAGCGGAGAATGGGGAGACCCAGTACTTC

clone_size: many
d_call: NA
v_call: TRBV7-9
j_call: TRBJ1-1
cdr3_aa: CASSPVGEANTEAFF
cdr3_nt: TGTGCCAGCAGCCCGGTGGGGGAAGCGAACACTGAAGCTTTCTTT

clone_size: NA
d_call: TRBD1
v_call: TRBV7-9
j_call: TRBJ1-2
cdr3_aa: CASSSDRASIFDYGYTF
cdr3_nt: TGTGCCAGCAGCTCCGACAGGGCATCGATCTTTGACTATGGCTACACCTTC

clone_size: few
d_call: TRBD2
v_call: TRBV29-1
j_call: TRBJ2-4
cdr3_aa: CSVHSGGADIQYF
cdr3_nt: TGCAGCGTCCATAGCGGGGGGGCGGACATTCAGTACTTC

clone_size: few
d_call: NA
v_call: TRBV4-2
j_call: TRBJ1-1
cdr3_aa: CASSHQLDPTEAFF
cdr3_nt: TGTGCCAGCAGCCACCAATTGGATCCCACTGAAGCTTTCTTT

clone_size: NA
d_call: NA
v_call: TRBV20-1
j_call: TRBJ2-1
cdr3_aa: CSASGGPYNEQFF
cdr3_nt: TGCAGTGCTAGCGGGGGGCCTTACAATGAGCAGTTCTTC

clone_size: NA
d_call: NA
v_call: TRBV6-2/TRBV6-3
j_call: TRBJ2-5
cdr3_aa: CASSVGTHVGETQYF
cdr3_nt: TGTGCCAGCAGTGTCGGGACTCACGTTGGAGAGACCCAGTACTTC

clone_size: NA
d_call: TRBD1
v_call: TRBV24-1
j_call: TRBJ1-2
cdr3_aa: CATSDFGQGVDGYTF
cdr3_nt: TGTGCCACCAGTGATTTTGGCCAGGGGGTCGATGGCTACACCTTC

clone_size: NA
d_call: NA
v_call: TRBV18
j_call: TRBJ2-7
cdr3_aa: CASSPRALVNEQYF
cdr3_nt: TGTGCCAGCTCACCGCGGGCGCTGGTGAACGAGCAGTACTTC

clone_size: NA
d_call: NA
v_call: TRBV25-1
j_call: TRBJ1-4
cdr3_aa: CASSDGGNEKLFF
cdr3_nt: TGTGCCAGCAGTGACGGAGGCAATGAAAAACTGTTTTTT

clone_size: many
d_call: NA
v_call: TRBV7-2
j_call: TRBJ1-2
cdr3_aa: CASTPPGERGYTF
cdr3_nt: TGTGCCAGCACCCCGCCGGGAGAGCGTGGCTACACCTTC

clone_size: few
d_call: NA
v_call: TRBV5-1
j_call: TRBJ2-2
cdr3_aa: CASSLGTPESGELFF
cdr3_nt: TGCGCCAGCAGCTTGGGAACGCCGGAGAGCGGGGAGCTGTTTTTT

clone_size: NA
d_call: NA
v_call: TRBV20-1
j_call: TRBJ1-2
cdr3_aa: CSAPVWGSGYTF
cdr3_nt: TGCAGTGCACCCGTTTGGGGGAGCGGCTACACCTTC